The present T cell receptor (beta chain) was sequenced within a study of Graves' ophthalmopathy and Graves' hyperthyroidism. Findings of the study overall: Discrimination between ophthalmopathy and stable hyperthyroidism by a 13-signature model showed about 85% sensitivity and about 80% specificity. With a specificity of roughly 72% and a sensitivity of about 71%, the model predicted ophthalmopathy progression.

TCR beta CDR3 amplification used RNA transcripts. RT-PCR with HTBI primers came first, then second-round multiplex PCR. TCRdb reprocessed the multiplex PCR reads via MiXCR and lists one record per CDR3 protein. The table lists some 160,000 distinct CDR3 sequences, roughly two fifths of them singletons. CDR3 length: 14 amino acids. Germline CDR1 MDHEN, CDR2 SYDVKM. V was clipped by 7 bases and J by 6 bases, with 18 bases between them. Ophthalmopathy cases showed moderate-to-severe activity, scoring CAS ≥3 and NOSPECS ≥4, with duration under 3 months. Out of 9.5 to 10 ml of fresh peripheral blood, PBMCs were obtained. At least ten counts were recorded for this clonotype. The antigen remains unidentified.

The J gene is TRBJ1-2, the V gene TRBV28, with D hard to call. Sequencing input: peripheral blood. The clonotype originates from a man aged 30-40 years with Graves' ophthalmopathy. CDR3 bases: TGTGCCAGCATTCTGGCTGGGGTGAGGGATGGCTACACCTTC. This gives the protein CASILAGVRDGYTF.